This TCR beta chain was sequenced for a study of cytomegalovirus exposure and HLA in healthy donors. Regarding the study as a whole: One variant, a missense change in DCLRE1C, was linked in a later analysis to TCR beta V- and J-gene trimming. Among CMV-associated TCR beta chains, most appeared HLA-restricted in a later analysis.

A note on this clone: Its specificity is unknown.

Likely unrecorded immune exposures existed in these nominally healthy donors. CDR1 and CDR2 (germline): MNHNS, SASEGT. The CDR3 has 15 residues. Trimming left V 3 bases short and J 1 base short, with 10 bases between. The PCR used 60 Vbeta and 13 Jbeta primers. The protocol was immunoSEQ multiplex PCR, while the TCRdb copy is restricted to in-frame clones and leaves out a portion. This sample carries around 89,000 clones, around three quarters of them seen once, and the ten largest clones take 2.5% to 3.5%. The rearrangement links TRBV6-1 to TRBJ1-3; TRBD1 is a possible D gene (6 bases). The sequence came from a man aged 35 to 55 in good health and CMV-seronegative. Sequencing used PBMCs. CDR3 region: CASSDSTGSGNTIYF. Written as DNA, the CDR3 is TGTGCCAGCAGTGATTCAACAGGGTCTGGAAACACCATATATTTT.